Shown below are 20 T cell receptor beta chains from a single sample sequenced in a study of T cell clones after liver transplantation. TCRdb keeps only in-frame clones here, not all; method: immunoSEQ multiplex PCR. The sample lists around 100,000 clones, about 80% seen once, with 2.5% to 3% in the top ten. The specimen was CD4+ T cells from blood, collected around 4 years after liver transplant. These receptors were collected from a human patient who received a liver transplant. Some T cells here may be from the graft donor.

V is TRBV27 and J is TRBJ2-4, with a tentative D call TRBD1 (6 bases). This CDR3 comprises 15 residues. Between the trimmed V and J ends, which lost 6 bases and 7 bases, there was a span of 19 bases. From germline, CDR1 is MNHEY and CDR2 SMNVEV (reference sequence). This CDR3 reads CASRLTGTGTNIQYF. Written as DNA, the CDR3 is TGTGCCAGCAGACTTACAGGGACGGGAACGAACATTCAGTACTTC.

CDR3 loop: CSVGEQGGNQPQHF. The CDR3 coding sequence is TGCAGCGTGGGAGAACAGGGTGGCAATCAGCCCCAGCATTTT. This chain connects TRBV29-1 to TRBJ1-5; D is perhaps TRBD1 (6 bases). CDR1 is SQVTM, CDR2 ANQGSEA, per germline. The CDR3 is made up of 14 amino acids. The V end lost 6 bases, the J end lost 2 bases, and 14 bases lay between the germline ends.

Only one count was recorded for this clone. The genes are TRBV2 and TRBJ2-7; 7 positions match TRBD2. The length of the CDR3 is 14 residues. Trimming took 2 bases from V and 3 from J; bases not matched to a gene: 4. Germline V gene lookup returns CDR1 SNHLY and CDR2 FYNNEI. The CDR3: CASSETSGNYEQYF. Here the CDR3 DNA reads TGTGCCAGCAGTGAAACAAGCGGGAACTACGAGCAGTACTTC.

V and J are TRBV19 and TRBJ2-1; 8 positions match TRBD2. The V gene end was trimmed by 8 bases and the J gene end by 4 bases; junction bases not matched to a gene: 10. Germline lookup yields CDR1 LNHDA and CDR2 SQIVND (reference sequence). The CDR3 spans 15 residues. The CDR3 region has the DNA TGTGCCAGTGGGTGGACTAGCAAGGGGTACAATGAGCAGTTCTTC. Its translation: CASGWTSKGYNEQFF.

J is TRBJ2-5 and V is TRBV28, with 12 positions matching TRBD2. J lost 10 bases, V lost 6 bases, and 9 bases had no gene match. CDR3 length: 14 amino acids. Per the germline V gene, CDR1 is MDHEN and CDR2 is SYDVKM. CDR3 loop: CASRSSGGGRSQYF. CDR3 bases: TGTGCCAGCAGGTCTAGCGGGGGGGGTAGGAGCCAGTACTTC.

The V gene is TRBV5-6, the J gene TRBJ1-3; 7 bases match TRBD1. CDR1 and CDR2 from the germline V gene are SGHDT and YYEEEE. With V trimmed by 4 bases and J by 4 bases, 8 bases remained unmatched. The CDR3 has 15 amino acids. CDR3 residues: CASSPGTGEGNTIYF. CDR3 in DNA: TGTGCCAGCAGCCCAGGTACAGGGGAGGGAAACACCATATATTTT.

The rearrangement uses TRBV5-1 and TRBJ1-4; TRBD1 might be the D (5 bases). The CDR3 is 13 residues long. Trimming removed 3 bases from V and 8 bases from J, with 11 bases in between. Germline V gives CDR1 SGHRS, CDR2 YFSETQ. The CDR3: CASSSSGQEKLFF. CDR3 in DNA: TGCGCCAGCAGCTCCTCCGGACAAGAAAAACTGTTTTTT. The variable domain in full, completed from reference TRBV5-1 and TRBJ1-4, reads KAGVTQTPRYLIKTRGQQVTLSCSPISGHRSVSWYQQTPGQGLQFLFEYFSETQRNKGNFPGRFSGRQFSNSRSEMNVSTLELGDSALYLCASSSSGQEKLFFGSGTQLSVL.

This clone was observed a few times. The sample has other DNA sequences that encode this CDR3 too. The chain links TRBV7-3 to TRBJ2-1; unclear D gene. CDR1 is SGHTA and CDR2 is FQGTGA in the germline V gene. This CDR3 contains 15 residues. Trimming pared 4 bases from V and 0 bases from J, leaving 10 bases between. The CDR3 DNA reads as TGTGCCAGCAGCTCTGGGCTGAGCTCCTACAATGAGCAGTTCTTC. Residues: CASSSGLSSYNEQFF.

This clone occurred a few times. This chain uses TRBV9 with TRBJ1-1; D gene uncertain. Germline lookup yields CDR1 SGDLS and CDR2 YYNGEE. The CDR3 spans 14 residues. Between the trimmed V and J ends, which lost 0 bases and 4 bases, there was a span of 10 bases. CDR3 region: CASSVVKGFTEAFF. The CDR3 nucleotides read TGTGCCAGCAGCGTAGTCAAGGGCTTCACTGAAGCTTTCTTT.

Here the CDR3 reads CASSLEAVAYNEQFF. The CDR3 region has the DNA TGCGCCAGCAGCTTGGAGGCGGTAGCTTACAATGAGCAGTTCTTC. The chain couples TRBV5-1 to TRBJ2-1; no clear D. CDR3 length: 15 amino acids. Trimming removed 0 bases from V and 4 bases from J, with 11 bases in between. Germline CDR1 is SGHRS and CDR2 is YFSETQ.

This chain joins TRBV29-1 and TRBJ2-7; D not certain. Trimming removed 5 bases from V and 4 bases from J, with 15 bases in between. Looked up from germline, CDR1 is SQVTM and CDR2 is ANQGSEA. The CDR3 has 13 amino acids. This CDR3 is CSVFSLDGYEQYF. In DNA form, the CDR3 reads TGCAGCGTTTTTAGCCTAGATGGTTACGAGCAGTACTTC.

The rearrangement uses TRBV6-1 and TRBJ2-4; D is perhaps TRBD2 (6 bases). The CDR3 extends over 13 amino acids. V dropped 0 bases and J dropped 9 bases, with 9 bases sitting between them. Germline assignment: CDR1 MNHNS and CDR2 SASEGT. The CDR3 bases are TGTGCCAGCAGTGAAGCACCCGGGAGCATTCAGTACTTC. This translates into CASSEAPGSIQYF.

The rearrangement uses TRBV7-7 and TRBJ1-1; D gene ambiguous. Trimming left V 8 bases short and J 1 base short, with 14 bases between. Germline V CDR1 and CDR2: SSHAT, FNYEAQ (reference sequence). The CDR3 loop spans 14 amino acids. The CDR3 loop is CASFSEGRNTEAFF. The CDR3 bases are TGTGCCAGCTTCAGCGAGGGCAGGAACACTGAAGCTTTCTTT.

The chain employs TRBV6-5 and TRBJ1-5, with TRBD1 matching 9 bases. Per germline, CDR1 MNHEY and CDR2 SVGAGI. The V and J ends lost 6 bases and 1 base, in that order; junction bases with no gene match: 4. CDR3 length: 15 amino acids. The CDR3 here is CASRGTGTSNQPQHF. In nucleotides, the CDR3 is TGTGCCAGCAGAGGGACAGGGACAAGCAATCAGCCCCAGCATTTT.

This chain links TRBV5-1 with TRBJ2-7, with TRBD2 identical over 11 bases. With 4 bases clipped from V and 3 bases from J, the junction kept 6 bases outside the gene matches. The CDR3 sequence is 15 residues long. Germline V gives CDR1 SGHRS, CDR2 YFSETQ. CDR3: CASSIGTSGLYEQYF. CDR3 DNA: TGCGCCAGCAGCATAGGGACTAGCGGACTCTACGAGCAGTACTTC.

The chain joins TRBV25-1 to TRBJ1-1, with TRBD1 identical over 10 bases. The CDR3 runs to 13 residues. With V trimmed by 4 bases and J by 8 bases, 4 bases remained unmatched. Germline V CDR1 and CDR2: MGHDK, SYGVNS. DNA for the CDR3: TGTGCCAGCAGTGGACAGGGGGCAAACGAAGCTTTCTTT. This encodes CASSGQGANEAFF.

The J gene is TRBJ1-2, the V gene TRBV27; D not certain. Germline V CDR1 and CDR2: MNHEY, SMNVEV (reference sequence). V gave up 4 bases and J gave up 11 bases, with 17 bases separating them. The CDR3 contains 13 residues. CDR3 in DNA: TGTGCCAGCAGTTCCTGGGGTAACACCCCTTACACCTTC. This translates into CASSSWGNTPYTF.

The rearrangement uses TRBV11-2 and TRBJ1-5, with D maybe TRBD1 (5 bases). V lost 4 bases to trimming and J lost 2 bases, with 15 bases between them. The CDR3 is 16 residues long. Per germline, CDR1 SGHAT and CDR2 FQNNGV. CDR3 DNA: TGTGCCAGCAGCTCCGTCCGGGGCAGGGGCAATCAGCCCCAGCATTTT. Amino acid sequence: CASSSVRGRGNQPQHF.

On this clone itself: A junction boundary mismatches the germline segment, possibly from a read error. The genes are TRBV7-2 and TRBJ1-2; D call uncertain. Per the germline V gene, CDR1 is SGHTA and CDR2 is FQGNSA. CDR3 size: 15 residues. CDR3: CASTLEGGRSYGYTF. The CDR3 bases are TGTGCCAGCACCTTAGAGGGAGGCAGGTCCTATGGCTACACCTTC.

The DNA for the CDR3 is TGTGCCAGCAGCCAAGAGGAGGCAGGGGGTTTACACATTCAGTACTTC. Translating gives CASSQEEAGGLHIQYF. The rearrangement uses TRBV4-2 and TRBJ2-4; TRBD1 agrees at 7 bases. The CDR3 consists of 16 residues. J lost 8 bases, V lost 0 bases, and 10 bases had no gene match. Germline lookup yields CDR1 LGHNA and CDR2 YNFKEQ.